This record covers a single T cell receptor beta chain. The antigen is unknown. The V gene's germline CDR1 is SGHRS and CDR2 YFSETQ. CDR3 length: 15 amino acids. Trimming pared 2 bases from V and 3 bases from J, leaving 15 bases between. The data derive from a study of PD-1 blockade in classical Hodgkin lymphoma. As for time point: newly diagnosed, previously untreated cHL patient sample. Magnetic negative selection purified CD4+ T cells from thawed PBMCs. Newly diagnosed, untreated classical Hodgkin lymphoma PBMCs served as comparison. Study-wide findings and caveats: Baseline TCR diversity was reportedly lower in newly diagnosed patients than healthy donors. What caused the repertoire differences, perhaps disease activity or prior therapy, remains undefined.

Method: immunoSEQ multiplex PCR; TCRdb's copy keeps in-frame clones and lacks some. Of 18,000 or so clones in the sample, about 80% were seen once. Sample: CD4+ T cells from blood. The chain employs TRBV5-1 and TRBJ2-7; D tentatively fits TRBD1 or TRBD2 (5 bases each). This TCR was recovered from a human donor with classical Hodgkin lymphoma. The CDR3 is CASSLQRGPSYEQYF. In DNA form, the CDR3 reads TGCGCCAGCAGCTTACAACGGGGACCAAGCTACGAGCAGTACTTC.